These 26 T cell receptor beta chains originate from one sample sequenced in a study of T cells in women clearing cervical HPV infection. Method: immunoSEQ multiplex PCR; TCRdb's copy keeps in-frame clones and lacks some. The sample totals approximately 37,000 clones; its top ten clones hold approximately 6.3%. The sample comprised blood buffy coat. These receptors were collected from a woman between 18 and 75 years old with a cervical HPV16 infection that either progressed to CIN3+ or cleared (not recorded which).

Remarks on this clone: The read halts 3 residues ahead of the CDR3 end, with the missing end drawn from the germline J gene. This chain connects TRBV7-3 to TRBJ1-2; a possible D gene is TRBD1 (5 bases). The CDR3 extends over 13 amino acids. Germline CDR1 is SGHTA and CDR2 is FQGTGA. Here the CDR3 reads CASSLGGYNDYTF. The part of the CDR3 DNA that was read is TGTGCCAGCAGCTTAGGGGGGTACAATGAC.

In regard to this clone: The read finishes 3 residues shy of the CDR3 end, and the germline J gene is used to complete it. The chain links TRBV6-1 to TRBJ1-5, with 7 bases aligning to TRBD1. The CDR3 runs 13 residues. Trimming cost V 2 bases and J 7 bases; bases outside gene matches: 2. The germline CDR1 and CDR2 sequences are MNHNS and SASEGT. The sequenced part of the CDR3 DNA is TGTGCCAGCAGTGAACAGGGGGACCAGCCC. This translates into CASSEQGDQP. From start to end, the CDR3 is CASSEQGDQPQHF.

As concerns this clone: The read gets to within 3 residues of the CDR3 end, and the germline J gene fills in the rest. The chain is built from TRBV6-2 or TRBV6-3 and TRBJ2-7; 9 bases are a match to TRBD2. Germline values: CDR1 MNHEY, CDR2 SVGEGT. The CDR3 extends over 16 amino acids. V dropped 3 bases and J dropped 0; count of bases not matched to a gene: 6. The CDR3 reads CASSYPLAGVSYEQYF. The covered CDR3 bases are TGTGCCAGCAGTTATCCTTTAGCGGGAGTCTCCTACGAG.

For this clone: The read ends 3 residues early relative to the CDR3; the germline J gene fills the gap. The chain has TRBV30 and TRBJ1-2; D gene ambiguous. The CDR3 is 14 residues long. V lost 3 bases and J lost 1, with 12 bases in between. In germline, CDR1 is GTSNPN, CDR2 SVGIG (reference sequence). CDR3 protein: CAWRIAGVNYGYTF. The part of the CDR3 DNA that was read is TGTGCCTGGAGGATCGCAGGCGTTAACTATGGC.

Comment on this clone: The read ends 3 residues shy of where the CDR3 ends; the end is completed using the germline J gene. The rearrangement uses TRBV18 and TRBJ2-2; D perhaps matches TRBD2 (7 bases). The CDR3 is 15 residues long. Per the germline V gene, CDR1 is KGHSH and CDR2 is LQKENI. The chain's CDR3 is CASSPPYGGANVLFF. The CDR3 DNA, read in part, is TGTGCCAGCTCACCACCATATGGGGGGGCCAACGTG.

The sequenced part of the CDR3 DNA is TGTGCCAGCACTCTAGCGGGCCTAACTCAAGAGACC. Translated: CASTLAGLTQET. In full, the CDR3 reads CASTLAGLTQETQYF. The chain employs TRBV2 and TRBJ2-5, with 8 bases fitting TRBD2. The CDR3 is cut off 3 residues early in the read; its end comes from the germline J gene. CDR1 SNHLY and CDR2 FYNNEI come from the germline V gene. V gave up 7 bases and J gave up 2 bases; unmatched junction bases: 9. The CDR3 spans 15 residues.

Notes on this clone: The CDR3 is cut off 3 residues early in the read; its end comes from the germline J gene. The V call is TRBV19, the J call TRBJ2-7, with a possible D match to TRBD1 (5 bases). Germline V gene sequence: CDR1 LNHDA, CDR2 SQIVND (reference sequence). This CDR3 is built from 14 residues. The germline V and J ends were trimmed by 3 bases and 2 bases, with 11 bases remaining between them. The DNA read from the CDR3 is TGTGCCAGTAGTATGCAGGGATCCCCCTACGAG. It codes for CASSMQGSPYE. The whole CDR3 reads CASSMQGSPYEQYF.

About this clone: The CDR3 is cut off 3 residues early in the read; its end comes from the germline J gene. The chain recombines TRBV6-2 or TRBV6-3 with TRBJ1-4; D possibly corresponds to TRBD1 (5 bases). The CDR3 runs 16 residues. Germline values: CDR1 MNHEY, CDR2 SVGEGT. The CDR3 is CASSYHESSGANVLFF. The part of the CDR3 DNA that was read is TGTGCCAGCAGTTACCACGAGTCCTCTGGGGCCAACGTA.

CDR3: CASSLYGLAGNEQFF. The CDR3 bases that were read are TGTGCCAGCAGTTTATACGGACTAGCGGGCAATGAG. The J gene is TRBJ2-1, the V gene TRBV28; 11 bases line up with TRBD2. The read finishes 3 residues shy of the CDR3 end, and the germline J gene is used to complete it. This CDR3 contains 15 residues. The V gene end was trimmed by 1 base and the J gene end by 6 bases; junction bases not matched to a gene: 2. The germline CDR1 and CDR2 sequences are MDHEN and SYDVKM. The whole variable domain, filled in from reference TRBV28 and TRBJ2-1, reads DVKVTQSSRYLVKRTGEKVFLECVQDMDHENMFWYRQDPGLGLRLIYFSYDVKMKEKGDIPEGYSVSREKKERFSLILESASTNQTSMYLCASSLYGLAGNEQFFGPGTRLTVL.

Turning to this clone: With the read ending 3 residues before the CDR3 end, the germline J gene is used to fill in that end. The J gene is TRBJ2-3, the V gene TRBV7-3; D is possibly TRBD1 (5 bases). Germline values: CDR1 SGHTA, CDR2 FQGTGA. This CDR3 has 13 residues. The CDR3 reads CASSFDRNQPQYF. CDR3 DNA (partial): TGTGCCAGCAGCTTCGACAGAAATCAGCCG.

The CDR3 here is CASSSQGPTEAFF. The part of the CDR3 DNA that was read is TGTGCCAGCAGTTCCCAGGGCCCCACTGAA. V is TRBV5-4 and J is TRBJ1-1, with a tentative D call TRBD1 (5 bases). The observed sequence ends 3 residues before the CDR3 terminus, with the missing tail filled in from the germline J gene. Germline CDR1 reads SGHNT; CDR2 reads YYREEE (reference sequence). The length of the CDR3 is 13 residues. Trimming stripped 5 bases from V and 4 bases from J, with 12 bases between.

Points on this clone: The CDR3 extends 3 residues past the end of the read, so its final part is completed from the germline J gene. V and J are TRBV6-1 and TRBJ1-2; possible D gene TRBD1, 6 bases. Deletions cut 4 bases from V and 2 bases from J, with 17 bases between. Germline CDR1 is MNHNS and CDR2 is SASEGT. This CDR3 spans 16 amino acids. The DNA read from the CDR3 is TGTGCCAGCAGTGCTAGGGGGGGCCTGGGAAACTATGGC. This encodes CASSARGGLGNYG. Given in full, the CDR3 is CASSARGGLGNYGYTF.

Concerning this clone itself: The germline gene is not matched at one end of the junction; a read error may be the cause. Coverage ceases 3 residues before the CDR3 finishes, and the germline J gene fills in the end. This rearrangement joins TRBV18 to TRBJ2-5; D possibly uses TRBD1 or TRBD2 (6 bases each). The CDR3 is 14 amino acids. Germline V gene data show CDR1 as KGHSH and CDR2 as LQKENI. CDR3 DNA, as far as it was read: TGTGCCAGCTCGCCACCGGGGGCGAAAGAGACC. Its translation is CASSPPGAKET. Given in full, the CDR3 is CASSPPGAKETQYF.

As for this clone: Read sequence stops 3 residues before the CDR3 end, and the germline J gene provides the missing end. Other DNA sequences in the sample encode the same CDR3. The chain combines TRBV7-2 with TRBJ2-2, with D unresolved. The V end was cut by 3 bases, the J end by 7 bases, with 9 bases between. Germline values: CDR1 SGHTA, CDR2 FQGNSA. The CDR3 loop spans 13 amino acids. Partial CDR3 DNA: TGTGCCAGCAGCTTGTACGGCGGCGGGGAG. Amino acid sequence: CASSLYGGGE. The full CDR3 protein reads CASSLYGGGELFF.

To note about this clone: The CDR3 extends 3 residues past the end of the read, so its final part is completed from the germline J gene. The chain employs TRBV12-3 or TRBV12-4 and TRBJ2-2, with 7 nucleotides matching TRBD1. The CDR3 length is 15 residues. The V gene end was trimmed by 6 bases and the J gene end by 0 bases; junction bases not matched to a gene: 4. The CDR3 bases that were read are TGTGCCAGCAGAACCGGGACAGCGAACACCGGGGAG. Translated: CASRTGTANTGE. The full CDR3 sequence reads CASRTGTANTGELFF.

Of note for this clone: Sequencing ends 3 residues short of the CDR3 end; the germline J gene provides the rest. The chain is built from TRBV6-4 and TRBJ2-2; TRBD1 is a possible D gene (5 bases). The CDR3 totals 13 residues. The germline V and J ends were trimmed by 5 bases and 8 bases, with 12 bases remaining between them. Germline assignment: CDR1 MRHNA and CDR2 SNTAGT. Partial CDR3 DNA: TGTGCCAGCAGTAAGACAGTTGCGGGGGAG. The encoded protein is CASSKTVAGE. The complete CDR3 protein is CASSKTVAGELFF.

As for this clone: The read ends 3 residues shy of where the CDR3 ends; the end is completed using the germline J gene. The chain employs TRBV7-9 and TRBJ1-2; D is possibly TRBD1 (6 bases). CDR3 size: 15 residues. Germline loops: CDR1 SEHNR, CDR2 FQNEAQ (reference sequence). V lost 3 bases, J lost 0 bases, and 11 bases lay in between. The sequenced part of the CDR3 DNA is TGTGCCAGCAGCTTGGGGACAACTACTAACTATGGC. Protein sequence: CASSLGTTTNYG. In full, the CDR3 is CASSLGTTTNYGYTF.

In regard to this clone: The DNA ends 3 residues before the CDR3 does, and the rest of the CDR3 is filled in from the germline J gene. This rearrangement joins TRBV7-2 to TRBJ2-7; 8 bases line up with TRBD2. The germline gives CDR1 SGHTA, CDR2 FQGNSA. This CDR3 contains 14 residues. V lost 5 bases, J lost 3 bases, and 6 bases stayed unmatched. CDR3 region: CASSPTAGGYEQYF. CDR3 bases read: TGTGCCAGCAGCCCGACGGCGGGAGGCTACGAG.

Comment on this clone: The observed sequence ends 3 residues before the CDR3 terminus, with the missing tail filled in from the germline J gene. This chain connects TRBV23-1 to TRBJ2-2; D is unclear. TRBV23-1 is flagged as an ORF with uncertain function. The CDR3 is made up of 14 amino acids. Trimming removed 4 bases at V and 2 bases at J, with 8 bases between. CDR3 sequence: CASSLTENTGELFF. The sequenced part of the CDR3 DNA is TGCGCCAGCAGTCTCACTGAAAACACCGGGGAG.

To note about this clone: The read finishes 3 residues shy of the CDR3 end, and the germline J gene is used to complete it. This chain joins TRBV12-3 or TRBV12-4 and TRBJ2-5; possible D gene TRBD1, 5 bases. V gave up 3 bases and J gave up 3 bases, with 14 bases separating them. The length of the CDR3 is 15 residues. The CDR3 here is CASSFTGGLEETQYF. The CDR3 DNA, read in part, is TGTGCCAGCAGTTTCACAGGTGGGCTAGAAGAGACC.

As to this clone: The CDR3 end falls 3 residues outside the read, so it is completed with the germline J gene. The V and J genes are TRBV14 and TRBJ1-4; D ambiguous. The CDR3 extends over 15 amino acids. Per germline, CDR1 SGHDN and CDR2 FVKESK. Here the CDR3 reads CASSQVPYPNSPLFF. The CDR3 DNA, read in part, is TGTGCCAGCAGCCAAGTCCCCTACCCCAATTCACCA.

As concerns this clone: The read terminates 3 residues ahead of where the CDR3 ends, so the germline J gene completes it. The chain joins TRBV20-1 to TRBJ2-7, with 9 bases identical to TRBD2. V lost 5 bases to trimming and J lost 6 bases; unmatched junction nucleotides: 5. The CDR3 is 12 residues long. CDR1 is DFQATT and CDR2 is SNEGSKA in the germline V gene (reference sequence). The sequenced CDR3 bases are TGCAGTGCTTATAGCGGGAGTGGCGAG. It yields the protein CSAYSGSGE. The CDR3 as a whole reads CSAYSGSGEQYF.

For this clone: The observed sequence ends 3 residues before the CDR3 terminus, with the missing tail filled in from the germline J gene. The chain uses TRBV30 and TRBJ2-2, with 12 bases matching TRBD1. This CDR3 region has 15 residues. The V gene's germline CDR1 is GTSNPN and CDR2 SVGIG (reference sequence). CDR3 in amino acids: CACARDRGLNSPLFF. CDR3 DNA (partial): TGTGCCTGTGCCCGGGACAGGGGGCTAAATTCACCG.

The sequenced CDR3 bases are TGTGCCTGGAGTGCCGGGACAGGGAGCTCCTACGAG. Residues: CAWSAGTGSSYE. In full, the CDR3 is CAWSAGTGSSYEQYF. This chain uses TRBV30 with TRBJ2-7; 9 bases are shared with TRBD1. The missing CDR3 end, 3 residues past where the read stops, is filled in from the germline J gene. Germline V CDR1 and CDR2: GTSNPN, SVGIG (reference sequence). V shed 1 base and J 0 bases; nucleotides not matched to a gene: 4. The CDR3 is made up of 15 amino acids. Drawing the rest from reference TRBV30 and TRBJ2-7, the complete variable domain is SQTIHQWPATLVQPVGSPLSLECTVEGTSNPNLYWYRQAAGRGLQLLFYSVGIGQISSEVPQNLSASRPQDRQFILSSKKLLLSDSGFYLCAWSAGTGSSYEQYFGPGTRLTVT.

As regards this clone: The read ends 3 residues before the CDR3 terminus; that terminus is restored from the germline J gene. The V gene is TRBV19, the J gene TRBJ2-3; 7 bases are a match to TRBD1. This CDR3 is 16 amino acids long. From germline, CDR1 is LNHDA and CDR2 SQIVND (reference sequence). The CDR3 DNA, read in part, is TGTGCCAGTAGTACGGGGACAGATAATAGCAATCAGCCG. Amino acids: CASSTGTDNSNQP. The CDR3 in its entirety is CASSTGTDNSNQPQYF.

Of note for this clone: The CDR3 goes on 3 residues after the read ends, and that part is filled in from the germline J gene. J is TRBJ2-4 and V is TRBV6-4, with D possibly matching TRBD1 (6 bases). CDR3 length equals 15 residues. Germline loops: CDR1 MRHNA, CDR2 SNTAGT. CDR3 DNA (partial): TGTGCCAGCAGTGACTCGATGGGACACCGTGTCGAT. Translated: CASSDSMGHRVD. The full CDR3 protein is CASSDSMGHRVDQYF.